This is a list of T cell receptor beta chains from one sample in a study of tumor-infiltrating lymphocytes in localized non-small cell lung cancer. Clones were read by immunoSEQ multiplex PCR, and TCRdb kept only the in-frame ones, dropping some. There are about 8,500 clones in the sample; about 80% occur only once, and about a sixth lies in the top ten. Sequenced material: uninvolved lung tissue not adjacent to the tumor. The receptor set was obtained from a human donor with non-small cell lung cancer. Each CDR3 is given with its conserved first and last residue. The D gene is left open where the match is weak. Size values are once, few and many counts, or a class for expanded clones, and some rows have none.

d_gene: .; v_gene: TRBV2; j_gene: TRBJ1-2; abundance: .; CDR3aa: CASSERVTSLYGYTF; CDR3nt: TGTGCCAGCAGTGAGCGGGTCACCTCCCTCTATGGCTACACCTTC
d_gene: .; v_gene: TRBV6-1; j_gene: TRBJ1-2; abundance: .; CDR3aa: CASEGTSYGYTF; CDR3nt: TGTGCCAGCGAGGGGACATCCTATGGCTACACCTTC
d_gene: TRBD1; v_gene: TRBV28; j_gene: TRBJ1-2; abundance: .; CDR3aa: CASSSRDRADYGYTF; CDR3nt: TGTGCCAGCAGTTCCCGGGACAGGGCCGACTATGGCTACACCTTC
d_gene: .; v_gene: TRBV7-2; j_gene: TRBJ2-5; abundance: .; CDR3aa: CASSSPLLGARQETQYF; CDR3nt: TGTGCCAGCAGCTCCCCATTACTCGGGGCCAGGCAAGAGACCCAGTACTTC
d_gene: .; v_gene: TRBV23-1; j_gene: TRBJ1-2; abundance: few; CDR3aa: CASSHKGMGGYTF; CDR3nt: TGCGCCAGCAGTCACAAGGGGATGGGGGGCTACACCTTC
d_gene: TRBD2; v_gene: TRBV28; j_gene: TRBJ2-1; abundance: medium-sized; CDR3aa: CASSLSGGAANEQFF; CDR3nt: TGTGCCAGCAGTCTTAGCGGGGGGGCCGCCAATGAGCAGTTCTTC
d_gene: TRBD1; v_gene: TRBV5-6; j_gene: TRBJ1-2; abundance: once; CDR3aa: CASSLGTGDGYTF; CDR3nt: TGTGCCAGCAGCTTAGGGACAGGGGATGGCTACACCTTC
d_gene: .; v_gene: TRBV10-3; j_gene: TRBJ2-7; abundance: .; CDR3aa: CAISIRDHEQYF; CDR3nt: TGTGCCATCAGTATCAGGGACCACGAGCAGTACTTC
d_gene: .; v_gene: TRBV21-1; j_gene: TRBJ1-6; abundance: .; CDR3aa: CASNPARQGGNSPLHF; CDR3nt: TGTGCCAGCAACCCGGCGAGGCAGGGTGGTAATTCACCCCTCCACTTT
d_gene: .; v_gene: TRBV10-3; j_gene: TRBJ2-7; abundance: medium-sized; CDR3aa: CAIREWGRGDYEQYF; CDR3nt: TGTGCCATCCGGGAATGGGGCAGGGGAGACTACGAGCAGTACTTC
d_gene: .; v_gene: TRBV5-1; j_gene: TRBJ1-6; abundance: .; CDR3aa: CASSLGQIRDNSPLHF; CDR3nt: TGCGCCAGCAGCTTGGGACAGATAAGGGATAATTCACCCCTCCACTTT
d_gene: TRBD1; v_gene: TRBV5-4; j_gene: TRBJ1-6; abundance: .; CDR3aa: CASSSRSGGGNSPLHF; CDR3nt: TGTGCCAGCAGCAGCCGATCAGGGGGCGGTAATTCACCCCTCCACTTT
d_gene: .; v_gene: TRBV6-6; j_gene: TRBJ2-7; abundance: .; CDR3aa: CASSYSSDPYEQYF; CDR3nt: TGTGCCAGCAGTTACTCAAGTGACCCCTACGAGCAGTACTTC
d_gene: .; v_gene: TRBV28; j_gene: TRBJ1-5; abundance: .; CDR3aa: CASSPRTGPQHF; CDR3nt: TGTGCCAGCAGCCCTCGGACCGGGCCCCAGCATTTT
d_gene: TRBD1; v_gene: TRBV6-6; j_gene: TRBJ1-2; abundance: .; CDR3aa: CASSPGQGAFYGYTF; CDR3nt: TGTGCCAGCAGTCCGGGACAGGGTGCTTTTTATGGCTACACCTTC